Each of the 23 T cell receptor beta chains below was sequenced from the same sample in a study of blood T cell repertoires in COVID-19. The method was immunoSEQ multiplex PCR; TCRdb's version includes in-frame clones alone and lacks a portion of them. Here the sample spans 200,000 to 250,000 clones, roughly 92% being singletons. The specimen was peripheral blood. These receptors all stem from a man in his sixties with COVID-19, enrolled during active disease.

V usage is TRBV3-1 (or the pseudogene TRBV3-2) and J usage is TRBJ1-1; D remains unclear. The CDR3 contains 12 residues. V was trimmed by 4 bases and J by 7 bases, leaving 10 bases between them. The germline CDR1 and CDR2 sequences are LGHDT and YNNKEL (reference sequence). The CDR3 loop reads CASSPLEGEAFF. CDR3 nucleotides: TGTGCCAGCAGCCCCCTAGAGGGTGAAGCTTTCTTT.

The CDR3 region is CASSLTFSTADTEAFF. CDR3 coding DNA: TGCGCCAGCAGCTTGACTTTCTCCACGGCGGACACTGAAGCTTTCTTT. The chain recombines TRBV5-1 with TRBJ1-1; D is unresolved. Germline V gives CDR1 SGHRS, CDR2 YFSETQ. V was trimmed by 1 base and J by 3 bases, leaving 16 bases between them. The CDR3 is made up of 16 amino acids.

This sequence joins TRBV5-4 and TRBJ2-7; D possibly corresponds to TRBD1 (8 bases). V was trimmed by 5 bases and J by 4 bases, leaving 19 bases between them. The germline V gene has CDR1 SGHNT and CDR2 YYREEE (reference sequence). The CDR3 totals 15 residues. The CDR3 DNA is TGTGCCAGCAGGGACGGACAGGGAGGGGGTTACGAGCAGTACTTC. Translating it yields CASRDGQGGGYEQYF.

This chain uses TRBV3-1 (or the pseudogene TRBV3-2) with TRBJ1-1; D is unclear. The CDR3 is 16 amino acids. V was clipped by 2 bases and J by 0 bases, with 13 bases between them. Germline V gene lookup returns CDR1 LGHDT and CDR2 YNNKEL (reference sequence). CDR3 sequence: CASSQLYGVMNTEAFF. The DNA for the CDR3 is TGTGCCAGCAGCCAACTTTACGGGGTAATGAACACTGAAGCTTTCTTT.

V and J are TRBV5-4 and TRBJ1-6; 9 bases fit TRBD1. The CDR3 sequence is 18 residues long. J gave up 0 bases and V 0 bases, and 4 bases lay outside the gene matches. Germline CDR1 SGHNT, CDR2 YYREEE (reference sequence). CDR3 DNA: TGTGCCAGCAGCTTGGACAGGGGGCCCCCCTCCTATAATTCACCCCTCCACTTT. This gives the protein CASSLDRGPPSYNSPLHF.

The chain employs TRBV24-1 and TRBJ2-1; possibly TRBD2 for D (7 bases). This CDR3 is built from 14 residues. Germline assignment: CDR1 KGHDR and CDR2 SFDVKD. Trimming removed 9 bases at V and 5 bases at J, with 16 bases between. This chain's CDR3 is CATGGAGINNEQFF. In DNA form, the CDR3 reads TGTGCCACCGGGGGGGCAGGGATTAACAATGAGCAGTTCTTC.

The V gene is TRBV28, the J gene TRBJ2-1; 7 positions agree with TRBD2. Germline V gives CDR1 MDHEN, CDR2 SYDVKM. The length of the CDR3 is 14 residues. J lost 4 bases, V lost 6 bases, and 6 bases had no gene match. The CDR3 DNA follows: TGTGCCAGCAGGGTTAGCGGGCGGTACAATGAGCAGTTCTTC. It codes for CASRVSGRYNEQFF.

The CDR3 loop reads CASSAGTSGVYEQYF. The CDR3, as DNA: TGTGCCAGCTCCGCCGGGACTAGCGGAGTCTACGAGCAGTACTTC. V and J are TRBV7-2 and TRBJ2-7, with 11 bases aligning to TRBD2. The germline gives CDR1 SGHTA, CDR2 FQGNSA. CDR3 length equals 15 residues. V lost 8 bases, J lost 3 bases, and 9 bases stayed unmatched.

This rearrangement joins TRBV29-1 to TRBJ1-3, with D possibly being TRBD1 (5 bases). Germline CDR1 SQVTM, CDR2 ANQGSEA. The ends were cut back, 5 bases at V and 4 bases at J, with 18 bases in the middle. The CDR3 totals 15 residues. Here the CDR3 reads CSVTTGAWSGNTIYF. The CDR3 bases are TGCAGCGTTACCACAGGAGCCTGGTCGGGAAACACCATATATTTT.

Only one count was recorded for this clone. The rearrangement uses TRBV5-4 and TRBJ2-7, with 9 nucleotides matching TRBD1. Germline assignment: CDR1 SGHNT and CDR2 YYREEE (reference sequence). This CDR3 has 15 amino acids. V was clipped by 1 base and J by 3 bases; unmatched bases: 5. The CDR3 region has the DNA TGTGCCAGCAGCTTGCCGGGACAGGGCAACTACGAGCAGTACTTC. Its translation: CASSLPGQGNYEQYF. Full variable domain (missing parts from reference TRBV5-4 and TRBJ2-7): ETGVTQSPTHLIKTRGQQVTLRCSSQSGHNTVSWYQQALGQGPQFIFQYYREEENGRGNFPPRFSGLQFPNYSSELNVNALELDDSALYLCASSLPGQGNYEQYFGPGTRLTVT.

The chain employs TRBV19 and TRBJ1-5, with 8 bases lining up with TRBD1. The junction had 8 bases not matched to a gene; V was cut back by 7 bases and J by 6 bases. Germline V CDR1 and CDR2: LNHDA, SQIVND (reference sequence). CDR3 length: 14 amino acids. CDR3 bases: TGTGCCAGTATCCGAACAGGGGGTGTTCAGCCCCAGCATTTT. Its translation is CASIRTGGVQPQHF. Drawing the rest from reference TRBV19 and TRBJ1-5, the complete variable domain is DGGITQSPKYLFRKEGQNVTLSCEQNLNHDAMYWYRQDPGQGLRLIYYSQIVNDFQKGDIAEGYSVSREKKESFPLTVTSAQKNPTAFYLCASIRTGGVQPQHFGDGTRLSIL.

CDR3 sequence (DNA): TGCGCCAGCAGCCTCGGGGGGATTCGGGAGACCCAGTACTTC. Translating gives CASSLGGIRETQYF. This chain joins TRBV5-1 and TRBJ2-5; 7 bases match TRBD2. Germline CDR1 SGHRS, CDR2 YFSETQ. The J segment lost 5 bases and the V segment lost 4 bases, leaving 8 bases of the junction unmatched. The CDR3 length is 14 residues.

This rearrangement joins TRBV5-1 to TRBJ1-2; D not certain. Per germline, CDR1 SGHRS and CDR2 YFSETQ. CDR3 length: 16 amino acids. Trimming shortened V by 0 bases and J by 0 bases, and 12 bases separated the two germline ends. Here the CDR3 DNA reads TGCGCCAGCAGCTTGGGTAGCAGTCTCACTAACTATGGCTACACCTTC. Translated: CASSLGSSLTNYGYTF. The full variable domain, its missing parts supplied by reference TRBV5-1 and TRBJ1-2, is KAGVTQTPRYLIKTRGQQVTLSCSPISGHRSVSWYQQTPGQGLQFLFEYFSETQRNKGNFPGRFSGRQFSNSRSEMNVSTLELGDSALYLCASSLGSSLTNYGYTFGSGTRLTVV.

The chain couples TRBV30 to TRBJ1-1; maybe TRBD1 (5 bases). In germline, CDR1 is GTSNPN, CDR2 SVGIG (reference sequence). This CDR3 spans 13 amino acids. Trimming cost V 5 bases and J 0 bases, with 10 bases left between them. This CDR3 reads CAWGRQMNTEAFF. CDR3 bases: TGTGCCTGGGGTAGACAGATGAACACTGAAGCTTTCTTT. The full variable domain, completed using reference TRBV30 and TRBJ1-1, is SQTIHQWPATLVQPVGSPLSLECTVEGTSNPNLYWYRQAAGRGLQLLFYSVGIGQISSEVPQNLSASRPQDRQFILSSKKLLLSDSGFYLCAWGRQMNTEAFFGQGTRLTVV.

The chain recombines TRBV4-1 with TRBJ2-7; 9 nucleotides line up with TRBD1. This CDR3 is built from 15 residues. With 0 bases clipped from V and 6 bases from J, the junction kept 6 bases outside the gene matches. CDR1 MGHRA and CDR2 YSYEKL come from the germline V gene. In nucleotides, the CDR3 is TGCGCCAGCAGCCAAGAGGGACAGGGAAATTTCGAGCAGTACTTC. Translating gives CASSQEGQGNFEQYF.

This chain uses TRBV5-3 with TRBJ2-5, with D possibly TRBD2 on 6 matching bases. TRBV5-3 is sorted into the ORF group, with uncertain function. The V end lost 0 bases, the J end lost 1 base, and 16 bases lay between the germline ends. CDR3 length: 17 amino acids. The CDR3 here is CARSLGGAGGPQETQYF. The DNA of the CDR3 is TGTGCCAGAAGCTTGGGGGGCGCCGGGGGACCCCAAGAGACCCAGTACTTC.

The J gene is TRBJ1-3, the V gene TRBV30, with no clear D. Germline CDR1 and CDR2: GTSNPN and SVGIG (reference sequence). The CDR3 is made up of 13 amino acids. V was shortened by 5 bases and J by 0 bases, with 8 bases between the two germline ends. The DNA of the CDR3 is TGTGCCTGGTTACAGAGCTCTGGAAACACCATATATTTT. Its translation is CAWLQSSGNTIYF. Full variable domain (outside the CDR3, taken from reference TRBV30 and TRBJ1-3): SQTIHQWPATLVQPVGSPLSLECTVEGTSNPNLYWYRQAAGRGLQLLFYSVGIGQISSEVPQNLSASRPQDRQFILSSKKLLLSDSGFYLCAWLQSSGNTIYFGEGSWLTVV.

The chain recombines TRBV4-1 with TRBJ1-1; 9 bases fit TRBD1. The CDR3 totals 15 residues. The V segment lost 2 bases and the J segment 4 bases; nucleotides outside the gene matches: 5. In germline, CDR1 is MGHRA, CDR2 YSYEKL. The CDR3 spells CASSQPTGGSTEAFF. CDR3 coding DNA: TGCGCCAGCAGCCAACCCACAGGGGGCTCCACTGAAGCTTTCTTT.

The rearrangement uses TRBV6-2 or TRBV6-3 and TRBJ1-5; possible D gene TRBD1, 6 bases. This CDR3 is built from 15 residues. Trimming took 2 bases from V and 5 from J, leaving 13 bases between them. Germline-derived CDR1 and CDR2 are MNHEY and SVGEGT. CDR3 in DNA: TGTGCCAGCAGTTACGTGGCAGGGGCCCATCAGCCCCAGCATTTT. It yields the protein CASSYVAGAHQPQHF.

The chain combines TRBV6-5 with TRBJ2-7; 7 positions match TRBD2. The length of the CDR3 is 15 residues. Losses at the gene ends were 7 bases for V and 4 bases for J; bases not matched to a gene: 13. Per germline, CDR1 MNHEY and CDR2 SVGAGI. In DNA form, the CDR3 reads TGTGCCAGCATTGGGACGGGGGGAGGGTCATACGAGCAGTACTTC. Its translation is CASIGTGGGSYEQYF.

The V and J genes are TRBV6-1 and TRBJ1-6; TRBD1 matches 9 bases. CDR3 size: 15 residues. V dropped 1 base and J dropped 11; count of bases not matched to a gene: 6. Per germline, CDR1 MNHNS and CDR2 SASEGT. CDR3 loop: CASSEVPGTGTPLHF. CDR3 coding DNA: TGTGCCAGCAGTGAAGTCCCAGGGACAGGGACACCCCTCCACTTT.

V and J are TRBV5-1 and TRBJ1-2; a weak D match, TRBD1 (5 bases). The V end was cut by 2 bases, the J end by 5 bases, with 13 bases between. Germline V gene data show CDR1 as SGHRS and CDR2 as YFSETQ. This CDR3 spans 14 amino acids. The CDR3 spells CASSLSSREYGYTF. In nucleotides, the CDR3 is TGCGCCAGCAGCTTATCATCCAGGGAATATGGCTACACCTTC. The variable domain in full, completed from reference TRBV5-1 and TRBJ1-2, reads KAGVTQTPRYLIKTRGQQVTLSCSPISGHRSVSWYQQTPGQGLQFLFEYFSETQRNKGNFPGRFSGRQFSNSRSEMNVSTLELGDSALYLCASSLSSREYGYTFGSGTRLTVV.

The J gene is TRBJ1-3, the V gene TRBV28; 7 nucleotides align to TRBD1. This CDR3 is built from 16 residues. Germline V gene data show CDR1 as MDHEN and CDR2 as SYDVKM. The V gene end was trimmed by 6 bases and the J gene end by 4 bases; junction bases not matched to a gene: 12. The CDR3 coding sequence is TGTGCCAGCAGCACAATCACAGGGGACGGGGGAAACACCATATATTTT. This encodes CASSTITGDGGNTIYF. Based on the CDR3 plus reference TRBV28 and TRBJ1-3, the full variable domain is DVKVTQSSRYLVKRTGEKVFLECVQDMDHENMFWYRQDPGLGLRLIYFSYDVKMKEKGDIPEGYSVSREKKERFSLILESASTNQTSMYLCASSTITGDGGNTIYFGEGSWLTVV.